A selection of T cell receptor beta chains follows, all from one sample in a study of T cell changes during pregnancy in multiple sclerosis. Generated by immunoSEQ multiplex PCR, the TCRdb table keeps only in-frame clones and is missing some. The table includes about 47,000 clones, 85% to 90% detected once. Sequencing was performed on CD8+ T cells from peripheral blood mononuclear cells, taken in the second trimester of pregnancy. The receptor set was obtained from a female donor with multiple sclerosis, enrolled in a pregnancy study. The CDR3 runs from the conserved cysteine through the conserved F or W. The order of the fields is V gene, clone size, D gene, J gene, CDR3 protein, CDR3 DNA. The D gene is left open where the match is weak. For some rows the clone size is stated as once, few or many, or as a class when expanded; others skip it.

TRBV27	-	-	TRBJ2-2	CASSRQRNTGELFF	TGTGCCAGCAGCCGACAGAGGAACACCGGGGAGCTGTTTTTT
TRBV29-1	-	-	TRBJ1-2	CSVDNVPGRGGYTF	TGCAGCGTTGATAACGTACCAGGGCGGGGCGGCTACACCTTC
TRBV7-2	-	-	TRBJ1-1	CASSLVTGRGFEAFF	TGTGCCAGCAGCTTAGTTACAGGGAGAGGGTTTGAAGCTTTCTTT
TRBV7-8	-	-	TRBJ1-1	CASSLSRGNTEAFF	TGTGCCAGCAGCTTAAGCCGGGGAAACACTGAAGCTTTCTTT
TRBV29-1	-	-	TRBJ1-6	CSVRQSEVSPLHF	TGCAGCGTTAGACAGTCAGAAGTTTCACCCCTCCACTTT
TRBV7-8	-	TRBD1	TRBJ1-5	CASRRDRGLDQPQHF	TGTGCCAGCAGGCGCGACAGGGGGCTCGATCAGCCCCAGCATTTT
TRBV4-1	once	-	TRBJ2-7	CASSHTLDRFYEQYF	TGCGCCAGCAGCCATACTCTAGACAGGTTCTACGAGCAGTACTTC
TRBV2	-	TRBD1	TRBJ2-1	CASRGQGGGYNEQFF	TGTGCCAGCAGGGGACAGGGTGGAGGATACAATGAGCAGTTCTTC
TRBV29-1	-	TRBD2	TRBJ2-2	CSAEIILAGGSGELFF	TGCAGCGCAGAGATAATACTAGCGGGGGGGTCCGGGGAGCTGTTTTTT
TRBV18	-	-	TRBJ1-3	CASSPPGGPSGNTIYF	TGTGCCAGCTCACCACCGGGAGGACCCTCTGGAAACACCATATATTTT
TRBV21-1	few	-	TRBJ2-6	CASSKEHGTGVNVLTF	TGTGCCAGCAGCAAAGAACATGGGACAGGGGTCAACGTCCTGACTTTC
TRBV19	-	-	TRBJ1-2	CATWGRGYTF	TGTGCCACATGGGGCAGAGGCTACACCTTC
TRBV7-6	-	-	TRBJ2-1	CASSLQVDNEQFF	TGTGCCAGCAGCTTACAGGTTGACAATGAGCAGTTCTTC
TRBV5-1	-	TRBD2	TRBJ2-7	CASSFPASGDPYEQYF	TGCGCCAGCAGCTTTCCGGCTAGCGGGGACCCCTACGAGCAGTACTTC
TRBV30	-	-	TRBJ2-1	CAWSDLVRSSSYNEQFF	TGTGCCTGGAGTGACCTTGTTAGGTCTAGCTCCTACAATGAGCAGTTCTTC
TRBV6-1	-	TRBD1	TRBJ1-6	CASSRQGKRSPLHF	TGTGCCAGCAGTAGACAGGGAAAGCGTTCACCCCTCCACTTT
TRBV2	-	TRBD1	TRBJ2-2	CASRGPGTGGPHTGELFF	TGTGCCAGCAGAGGTCCCGGGACAGGGGGACCGCACACCGGGGAGCTGTTTTTT
TRBV7-3	-	-	TRBJ2-3	CASSLEKGDTDTQYF	TGTGCCAGCAGCTTGGAAAAGGGAGACACAGATACGCAGTATTTT
TRBV19	-	TRBD1	TRBJ1-6	CASTPGTGGNSPLHF	TGTGCCAGTACGCCGGGGACAGGGGGTAATTCACCCCTCCACTTT
TRBV7-8	-	TRBD2	TRBJ2-1	CASTLPRGTSGGPVLSYNEQFF	TGTGCCAGCACCCTCCCTAGGGGGACTAGCGGGGGGCCAGTTCTCTCCTACAATGAGCAGTTCTTC
TRBV10-3	-	TRBD1	TRBJ1-4	CAISESTGIGEKLFF	TGTGCCATCAGTGAGTCGACAGGGATTGGAGAAAAACTGTTTTTT
TRBV6-1	-	-	TRBJ2-5	CASSERPRRRGEETQYF	TGTGCCAGCAGTGAACGCCCTAGACGGCGGGGCGAAGAGACCCAGTACTTC
TRBV6-1	-	TRBD1	TRBJ1-4	CASSEGQGAGKLFF	TGTGCCAGCAGTGAAGGTCAGGGGGCGGGCAAACTGTTTTTT
TRBV11-2	-	-	TRBJ2-7	CASSPSARATYEQYF	TGTGCCAGCAGCCCGAGCGCCCGAGCAACCTACGAGCAGTACTTC
TRBV7-8	-	-	TRBJ1-1	CASSLAQYSEAFF	TGTGCCAGCAGCTTAGCACAGTACTCTGAAGCTTTCTTT
TRBV10-3	-	TRBD1	TRBJ1-1	CAIKNRDSSNTEAFF	TGTGCCATCAAAAACCGGGACAGCAGCAACACTGAAGCTTTCTTT
TRBV7-2	-	TRBD2	TRBJ2-7	CASSLAGGIVYEQYF	TGTGCCAGCAGCTTAGCCGGGGGGATTGTCTACGAGCAGTACTTC
TRBV9	-	TRBD2	TRBJ2-1	CASSALAGGPGSEQFF	TGTGCCAGCAGCGCGCTAGCGGGGGGGCCAGGGAGTGAGCAGTTCTTC
TRBV7-8	-	-	TRBJ2-7	CASSQGSGLSYEQYF	TGTGCCAGCAGTCAAGGAAGCGGGCTCTCCTACGAGCAGTACTTC
TRBV6-1	few	-	TRBJ1-2	CASSEIGTIYGYTF	TGTGCCAGCAGTGAAATCGGGACAATCTATGGCTACACCTTC
TRBV5-6	-	-	TRBJ2-7	CASSLGAVYSEQYF	TGTGCCAGCAGCTTAGGGGCTGTCTATTCCGAGCAGTACTTC